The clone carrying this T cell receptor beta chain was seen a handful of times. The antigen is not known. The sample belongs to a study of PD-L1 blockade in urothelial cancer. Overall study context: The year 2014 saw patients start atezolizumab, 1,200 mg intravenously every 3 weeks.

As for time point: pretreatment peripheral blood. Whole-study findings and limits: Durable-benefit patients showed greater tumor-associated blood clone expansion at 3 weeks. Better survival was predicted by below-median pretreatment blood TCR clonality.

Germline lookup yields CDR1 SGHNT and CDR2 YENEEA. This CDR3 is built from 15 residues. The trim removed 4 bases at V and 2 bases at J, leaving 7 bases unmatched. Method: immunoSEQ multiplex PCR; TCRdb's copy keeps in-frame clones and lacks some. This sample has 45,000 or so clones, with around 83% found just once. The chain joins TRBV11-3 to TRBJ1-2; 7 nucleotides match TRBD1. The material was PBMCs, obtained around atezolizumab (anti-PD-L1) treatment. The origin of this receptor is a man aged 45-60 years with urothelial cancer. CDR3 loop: CASSSPPTGNYGYTF. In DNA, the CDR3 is TGTGCCAGCAGCTCACCTCCGACAGGGAACTATGGCTACACCTTC.